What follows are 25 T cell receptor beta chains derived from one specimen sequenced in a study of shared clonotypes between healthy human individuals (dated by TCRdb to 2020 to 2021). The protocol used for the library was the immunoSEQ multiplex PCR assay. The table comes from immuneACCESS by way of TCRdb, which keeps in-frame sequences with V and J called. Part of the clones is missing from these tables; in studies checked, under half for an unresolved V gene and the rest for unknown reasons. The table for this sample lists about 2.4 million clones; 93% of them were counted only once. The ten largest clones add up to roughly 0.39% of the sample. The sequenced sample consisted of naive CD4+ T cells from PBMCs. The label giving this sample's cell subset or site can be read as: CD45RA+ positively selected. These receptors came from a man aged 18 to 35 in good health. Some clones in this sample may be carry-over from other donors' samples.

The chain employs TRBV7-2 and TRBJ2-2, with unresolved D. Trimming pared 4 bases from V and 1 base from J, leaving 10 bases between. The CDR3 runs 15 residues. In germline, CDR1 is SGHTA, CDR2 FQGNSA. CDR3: CASSSRTRNTGELFF. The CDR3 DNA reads TGTGCCAGCAGCTCGCGTACCAGGAACACCGGGGAGCTGTTTTTT.

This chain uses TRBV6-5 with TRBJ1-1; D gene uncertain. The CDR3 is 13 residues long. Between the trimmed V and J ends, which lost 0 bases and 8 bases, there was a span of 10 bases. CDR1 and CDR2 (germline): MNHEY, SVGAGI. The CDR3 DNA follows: TGTGCCAGCAGTTACTCCGTCTCGTTAGAAGCTTTCTTT. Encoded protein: CASSYSVSLEAFF.

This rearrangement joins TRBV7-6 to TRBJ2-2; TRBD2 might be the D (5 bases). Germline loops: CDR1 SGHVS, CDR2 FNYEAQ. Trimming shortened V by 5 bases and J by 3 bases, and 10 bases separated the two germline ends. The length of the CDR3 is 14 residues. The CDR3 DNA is TGTGCCAGCAGCCCTGGACTTTACACCGGGGAGCTGTTTTTT. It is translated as CASSPGLYTGELFF.

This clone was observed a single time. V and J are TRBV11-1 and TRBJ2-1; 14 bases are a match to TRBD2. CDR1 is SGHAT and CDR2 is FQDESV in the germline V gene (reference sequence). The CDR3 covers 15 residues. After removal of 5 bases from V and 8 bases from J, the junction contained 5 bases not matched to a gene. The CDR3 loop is CASSTRLAGGHEQFF. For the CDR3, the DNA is TGTGCCAGCAGCACCCGACTAGCGGGAGGGCATGAGCAGTTCTTC.

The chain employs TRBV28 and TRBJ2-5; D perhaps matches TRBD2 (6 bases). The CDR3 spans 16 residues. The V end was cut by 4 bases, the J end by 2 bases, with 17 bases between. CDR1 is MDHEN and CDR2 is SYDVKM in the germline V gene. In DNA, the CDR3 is TGTGCCAGCAGTTCCCCAGGACGTGGGGGGCAAGAGACCCAGTACTTC. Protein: CASSSPGRGGQETQYF.

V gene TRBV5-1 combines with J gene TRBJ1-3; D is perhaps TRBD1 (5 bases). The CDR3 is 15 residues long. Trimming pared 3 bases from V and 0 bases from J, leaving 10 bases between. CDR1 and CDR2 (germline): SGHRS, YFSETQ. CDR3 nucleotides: TGCGCCAGCAGCTCCTCAGGGCTCTCTGGAAACACCATATATTTT. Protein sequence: CASSSSGLSGNTIYF. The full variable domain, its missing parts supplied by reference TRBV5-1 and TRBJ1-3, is KAGVTQTPRYLIKTRGQQVTLSCSPISGHRSVSWYQQTPGQGLQFLFEYFSETQRNKGNFPGRFSGRQFSNSRSEMNVSTLELGDSALYLCASSSSGLSGNTIYFGEGSWLTVV.

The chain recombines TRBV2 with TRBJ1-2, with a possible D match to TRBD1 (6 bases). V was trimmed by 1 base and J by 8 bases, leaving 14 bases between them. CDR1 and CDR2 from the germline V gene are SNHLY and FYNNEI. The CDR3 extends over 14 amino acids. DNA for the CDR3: TGTGCCAGCAGTGAAGTTGGGGGCGCGGGAGGCTACACCTTC. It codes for CASSEVGGAGGYTF.

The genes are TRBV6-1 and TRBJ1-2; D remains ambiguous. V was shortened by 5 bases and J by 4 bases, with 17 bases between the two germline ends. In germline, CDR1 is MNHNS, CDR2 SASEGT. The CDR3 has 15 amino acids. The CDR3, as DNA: TGTGCCAGCAGTAAGGACGCGCCTGAGATCTATGGCTACACCTTC. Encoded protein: CASSKDAPEIYGYTF.

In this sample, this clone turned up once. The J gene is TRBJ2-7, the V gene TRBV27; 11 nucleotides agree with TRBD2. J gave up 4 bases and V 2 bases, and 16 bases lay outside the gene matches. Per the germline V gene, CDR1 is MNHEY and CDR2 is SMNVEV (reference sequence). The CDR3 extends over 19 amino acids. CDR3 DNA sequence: TGTGCCAGCAGTTTAAGGGGACAGGTCTTAGCGGGAGGGCTTTACGAGCAGTACTTC. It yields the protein CASSLRGQVLAGGLYEQYF.

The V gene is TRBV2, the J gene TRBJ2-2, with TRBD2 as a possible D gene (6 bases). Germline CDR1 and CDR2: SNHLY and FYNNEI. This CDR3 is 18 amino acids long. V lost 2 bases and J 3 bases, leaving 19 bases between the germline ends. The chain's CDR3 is CASSEFGLTSFDTGELFF. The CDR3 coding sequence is TGTGCCAGCAGTGAATTTGGGCTCACTAGCTTTGACACCGGGGAGCTGTTTTTT. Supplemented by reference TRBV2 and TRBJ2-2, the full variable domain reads EPEVTQTPSHQVTQMGQEVILRCVPISNHLYFYWYRQILGQKVEFLVSFYNNEISEKSEIFDDQFSVERPDGSNFTLKIRSTKLEDSAMYFCASSEFGLTSFDTGELFFGEGSRLTVL.

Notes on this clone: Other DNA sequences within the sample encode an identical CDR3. CDR3 sequence (DNA): TGTGCCAGCAGTTCACAGGGCAGAGGCTATGGCTACACCTTC. Translating it yields CASSSQGRGYGYTF. The chain joins TRBV28 to TRBJ1-2; D might be TRBD1 (6 bases). The CDR3 sequence is 14 residues long. CDR1 and CDR2 from the germline V gene are MDHEN and SYDVKM. Trimming took off 4 bases at V and 4 bases at J, with 13 bases between the two ends.

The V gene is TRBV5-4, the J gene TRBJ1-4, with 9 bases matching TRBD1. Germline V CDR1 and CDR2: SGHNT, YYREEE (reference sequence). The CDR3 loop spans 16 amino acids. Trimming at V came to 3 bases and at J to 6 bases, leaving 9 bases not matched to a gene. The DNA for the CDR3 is TGTGCCAGCAGCTCAACCAAGGGACAGGGTTATGAAAAACTGTTTTTT. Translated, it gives CASSSTKGQGYEKLFF.

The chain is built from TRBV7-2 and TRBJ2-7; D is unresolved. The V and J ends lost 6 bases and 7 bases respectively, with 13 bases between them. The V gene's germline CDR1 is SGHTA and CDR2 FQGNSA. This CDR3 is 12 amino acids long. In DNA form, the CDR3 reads TGTGCCAGCAGGTTGGAACCCCTGGAGCAGTACTTC. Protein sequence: CASRLEPLEQYF.

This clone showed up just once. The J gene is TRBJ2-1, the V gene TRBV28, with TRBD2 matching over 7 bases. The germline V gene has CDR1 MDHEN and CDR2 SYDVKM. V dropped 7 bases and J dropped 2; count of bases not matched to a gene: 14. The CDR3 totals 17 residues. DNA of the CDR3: TGTGCCAGCACCCTAAGAGGCGGGAGCGCTACCTACAATGAGCAGTTCTTC. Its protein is CASTLRGGSATYNEQFF.

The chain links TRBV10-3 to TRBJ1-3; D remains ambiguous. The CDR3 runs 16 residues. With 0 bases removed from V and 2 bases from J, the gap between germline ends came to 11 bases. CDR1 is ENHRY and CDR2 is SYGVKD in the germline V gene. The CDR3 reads CAISESPNLPGNTIYF. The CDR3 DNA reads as TGTGCCATCAGTGAGTCGCCCAACCTCCCTGGAAACACCATATATTTT.

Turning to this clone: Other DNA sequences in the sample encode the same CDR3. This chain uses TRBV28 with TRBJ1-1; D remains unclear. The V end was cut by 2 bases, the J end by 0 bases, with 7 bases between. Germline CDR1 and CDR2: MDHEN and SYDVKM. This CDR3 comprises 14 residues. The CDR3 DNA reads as TGTGCCAGCAGTTTAGGTCAGATGAACACTGAAGCTTTCTTT. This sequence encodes CASSLGQMNTEAFF.

DNA of the CDR3: TGTGCCAGCTCCCTAGGACAGCCCGAGACGAATTCACCCCTCCACTTT. Protein: CASSLGQPETNSPLHF. The chain is built from TRBV18 and TRBJ1-6, with D tentatively TRBD1 (6 bases). Per the germline V gene, CDR1 is KGHSH and CDR2 is LQKENI. The ends were cut back, 6 bases at V and 7 bases at J, with 19 bases in the middle. CDR3 size: 16 residues. The full variable domain, completed using reference TRBV18 and TRBJ1-6, is NAGVMQNPRHLVRRRGQEARLRCSPMKGHSHVYWYRQLPEEGLKFMVYLQKENIIDESGMPKERFSAEFPKEGPSILRIQQVVRGDSAAYFCASSLGQPETNSPLHFGNGTRLTVT.

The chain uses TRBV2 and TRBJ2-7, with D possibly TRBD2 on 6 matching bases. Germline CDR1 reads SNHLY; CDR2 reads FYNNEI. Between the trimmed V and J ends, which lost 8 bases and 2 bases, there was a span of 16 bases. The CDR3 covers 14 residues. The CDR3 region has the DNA TGTGCCAGCTCAGGACTATCTCAGACCTACGAGCAGTACTTC. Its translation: CASSGLSQTYEQYF. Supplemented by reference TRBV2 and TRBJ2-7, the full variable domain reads EPEVTQTPSHQVTQMGQEVILRCVPISNHLYFYWYRQILGQKVEFLVSFYNNEISEKSEIFDDQFSVERPDGSNFTLKIRSTKLEDSAMYFCASSGLSQTYEQYFGPGTRLTVT.

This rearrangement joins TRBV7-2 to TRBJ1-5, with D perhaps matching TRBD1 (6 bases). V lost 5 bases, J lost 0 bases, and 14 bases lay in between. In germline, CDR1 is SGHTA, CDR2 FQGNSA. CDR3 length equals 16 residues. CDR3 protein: CASSRRGRGSNQPQHF. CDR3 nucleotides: TGTGCCAGCAGCCGTAGGGGGAGGGGTAGCAATCAGCCCCAGCATTTT.

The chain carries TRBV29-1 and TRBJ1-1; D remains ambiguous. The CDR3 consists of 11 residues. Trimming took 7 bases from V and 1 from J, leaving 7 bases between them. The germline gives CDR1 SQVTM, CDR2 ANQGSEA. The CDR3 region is CSASGNTEAFF. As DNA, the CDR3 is TGCAGCGCCTCGGGGAACACTGAAGCTTTCTTT.

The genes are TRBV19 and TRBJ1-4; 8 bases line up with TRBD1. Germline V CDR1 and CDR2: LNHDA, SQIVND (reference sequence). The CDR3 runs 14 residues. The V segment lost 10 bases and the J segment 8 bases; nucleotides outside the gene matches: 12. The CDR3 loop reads CAKLRDRLPEKLFF. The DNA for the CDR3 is TGTGCCAAGCTGAGGGACAGGCTTCCGGAAAAACTGTTTTTT.

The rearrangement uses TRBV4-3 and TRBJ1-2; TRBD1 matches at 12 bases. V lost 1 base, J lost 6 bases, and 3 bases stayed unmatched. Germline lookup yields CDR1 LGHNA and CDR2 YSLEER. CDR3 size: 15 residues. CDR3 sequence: CASSQVGDRGHGYTF. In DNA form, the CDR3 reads TGCGCCAGCAGCCAAGTGGGGGACAGGGGGCATGGCTACACCTTC.

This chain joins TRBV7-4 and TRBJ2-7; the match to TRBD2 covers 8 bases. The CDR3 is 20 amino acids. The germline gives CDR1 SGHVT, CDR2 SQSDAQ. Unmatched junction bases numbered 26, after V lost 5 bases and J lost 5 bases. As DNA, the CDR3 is TGTGCCAGCAGCCCAGGCGAAACAGATGGTGCCCAGCGGGAGATCAACGAGCAGTACTTC. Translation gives CASSPGETDGAQREINEQYF.

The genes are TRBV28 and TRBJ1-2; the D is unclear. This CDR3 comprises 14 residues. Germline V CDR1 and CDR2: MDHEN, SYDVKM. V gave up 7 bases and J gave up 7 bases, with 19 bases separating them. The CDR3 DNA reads TGTGCCAGCACCTACTTCAGCCTGGGAATTGGCTACACCTTC. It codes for CASTYFSLGIGYTF.

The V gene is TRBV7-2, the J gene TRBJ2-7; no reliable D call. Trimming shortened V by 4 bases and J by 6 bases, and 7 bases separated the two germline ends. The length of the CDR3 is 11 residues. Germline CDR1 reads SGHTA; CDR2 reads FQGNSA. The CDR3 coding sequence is TGTGCCAGCAGCTCCGGTCGCGAGCAGTACTTC. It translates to CASSSGREQYF.